This T cell receptor (beta chain) was sequenced in a study of T cell responses to AZD1222 COVID-19 vaccine. Generated by immunoSEQ multiplex PCR, the TCRdb table keeps only in-frame clones and is missing some. Here the sample spans 100,000 to 150,000 clones, around 89% being singletons. This CDR3 is built from 19 residues. The V gene's germline CDR1 is LGHDT and CDR2 YNNKEL (reference sequence). J lost 4 bases, V lost 3 bases, and 15 bases had no gene match. General study findings and limits: Seropositive AZD1222 recipients at baseline numbered only 6 or 7.

A word on this clone: Its antigen is unknown.

This TCR came from an adult in good health. The sample was peripheral blood, taken on day 0 of MenACWY control vaccination. The chain carries TRBV3-1 (or the pseudogene TRBV3-2) and TRBJ2-1; 10 nucleotides match TRBD2. The CDR3 DNA reads TGTGCCAGCAGCCAGGAAGGCCTAGCGGGAGTGATCACGTACAATGAGCAGTTCTTC. Protein sequence: CASSQEGLAGVITYNEQFF.